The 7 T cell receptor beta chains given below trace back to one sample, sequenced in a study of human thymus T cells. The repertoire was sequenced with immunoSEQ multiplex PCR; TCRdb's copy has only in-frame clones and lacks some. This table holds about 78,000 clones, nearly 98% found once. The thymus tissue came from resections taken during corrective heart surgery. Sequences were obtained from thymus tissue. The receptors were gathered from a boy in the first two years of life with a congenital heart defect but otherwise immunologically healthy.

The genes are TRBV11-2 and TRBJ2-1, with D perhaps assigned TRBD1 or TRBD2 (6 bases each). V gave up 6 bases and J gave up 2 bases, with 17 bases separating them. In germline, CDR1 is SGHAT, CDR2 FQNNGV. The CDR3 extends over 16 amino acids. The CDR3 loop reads CASRKGGRVTYNEQFF. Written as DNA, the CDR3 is TGTGCCAGCAGGAAGGGGGGCAGGGTCACCTACAATGAGCAGTTCTTC.

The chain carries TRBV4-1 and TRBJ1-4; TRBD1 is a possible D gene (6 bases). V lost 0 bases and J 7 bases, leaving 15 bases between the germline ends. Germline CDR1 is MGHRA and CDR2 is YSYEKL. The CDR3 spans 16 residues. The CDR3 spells CASSQDRSGEGEKLFF. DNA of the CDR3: TGCGCCAGCAGCCAAGATCGGTCAGGGGAGGGTGAAAAACTGTTTTTT.

CDR3 DNA: TGTGCCAGCAGGGGACAGGGGGGTGGCTACACCTTC. The encoded protein is CASRGQGGGYTF. V usage is TRBV27 and J usage is TRBJ1-2, with TRBD1 matching over 11 bases. After removal of 6 bases from V and 7 bases from J, the junction contained 1 base not matched to a gene. The CDR3 has 12 residues. Germline lookup yields CDR1 MNHEY and CDR2 SMNVEV (reference sequence).

The CDR3 loop is CASPGPTRGRPYEQYF. The CDR3 DNA follows: TGTGCCAGCCCCGGTCCCACAAGGGGGCGCCCCTACGAGCAGTACTTC. The gene calls are TRBV7-9 and TRBJ2-7; 7 bases map to TRBD1. The trim removed 8 bases at V and 2 bases at J, leaving 15 bases unmatched. The CDR3 consists of 16 residues. From germline, CDR1 is SEHNR and CDR2 FQNEAQ (reference sequence).

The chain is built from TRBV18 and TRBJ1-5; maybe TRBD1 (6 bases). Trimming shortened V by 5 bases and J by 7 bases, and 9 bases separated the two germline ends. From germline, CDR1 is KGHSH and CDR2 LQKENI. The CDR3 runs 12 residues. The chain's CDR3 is CASSLRGQPQHF. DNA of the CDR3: TGTGCCAGCTCATTAAGGGGGCAGCCCCAGCATTTT.

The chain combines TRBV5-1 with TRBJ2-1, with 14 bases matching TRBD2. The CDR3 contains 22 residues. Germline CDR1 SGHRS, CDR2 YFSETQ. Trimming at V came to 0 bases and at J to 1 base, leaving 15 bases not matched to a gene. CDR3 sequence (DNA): TGCGCCAGCAGCTTGGCCAAGGGGCCGGGACTAGCGGGAGAATGGTCCTACAATGAGCAGTTCTTC. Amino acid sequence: CASSLAKGPGLAGEWSYNEQFF.

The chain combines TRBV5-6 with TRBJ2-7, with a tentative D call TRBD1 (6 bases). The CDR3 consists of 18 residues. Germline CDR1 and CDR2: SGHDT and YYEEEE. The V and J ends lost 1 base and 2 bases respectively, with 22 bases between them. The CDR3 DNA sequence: TGTGCCAGCAGCTTGTGGGACACAAACGGGTTGGGGCCCTACGAGCAGTACTTC. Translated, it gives CASSLWDTNGLGPYEQYF.